What follows describes a single T cell receptor (beta chain). The target antigen is unknown. This sequence may be a read error, since a much larger clone differs from it by one base. The V gene lost 1 base and the J gene lost 0 bases, with 2 bases spanning the gap. The CDR3 has 13 residues. Germline values: CDR1 MGHRA, CDR2 YSYEKL. Using a constant-region primer together with ProtoScript II reverse transcriptase, TCR beta cDNA was made from around 500 ng of total RNA. Employing slightly modified ARM-PCR, three nested multiplex PCR rounds were run, and these gave rise to the TCR beta libraries. A C-beta reverse primer was combined with TRBV1-TRBV30 forward primers in the first two PCR rounds, and each round had around 10 cycles. TCRdb called the multiplex PCR reads again in MiXCR, with one record for every CDR3 protein. The sample shows fewer than 250,000 distinct CDR3 sequences, about two thirds of them seen only once.

Germline DNA was also extracted, and blood RNA derived from unsorted whole blood. The entry originates in a study of tumor-infiltrating lymphocytes in primary liver carcinoma. The study, taken as a whole, reports: In tumor-adjacent and tumor-blood pairs, overlap was lower than in tumor region pairs.

The chain links TRBV4-1 to TRBJ2-3; no firm D call. Sequencing input: peripheral blood. The origin of this receptor is a woman aged 55-69 years with primary liver carcinoma and hepatitis B virus infection. This chain's CDR3 is CASSQVSTDTQYF. Here the CDR3 DNA reads TGCGCCAGCAGCCAAGTGAGCACAGATACGCAGTATTTT.